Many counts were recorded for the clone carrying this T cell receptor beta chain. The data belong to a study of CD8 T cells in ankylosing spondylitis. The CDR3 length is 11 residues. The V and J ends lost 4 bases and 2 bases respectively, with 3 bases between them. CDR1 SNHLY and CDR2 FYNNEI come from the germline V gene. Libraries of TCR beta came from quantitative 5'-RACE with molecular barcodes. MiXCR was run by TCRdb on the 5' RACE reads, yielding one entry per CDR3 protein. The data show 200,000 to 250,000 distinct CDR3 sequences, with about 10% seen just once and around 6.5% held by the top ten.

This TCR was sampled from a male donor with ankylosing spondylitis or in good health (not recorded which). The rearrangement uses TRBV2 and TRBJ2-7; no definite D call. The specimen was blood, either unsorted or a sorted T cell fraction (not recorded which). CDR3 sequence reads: CASSAAYEQYF. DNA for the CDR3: TGTGCCAGCAGTGCGGCCTACGAGCAGTACTTC.